The text below deals with one T cell receptor beta chain. Its antigen is still unknown. Profiling relied on immunoSEQ multiplex PCR, and the TCRdb table lists in-frame clones only, not all of them. Here the sample spans hundreds of thousands of clones, approximately 79% being singletons. The sample originates from a study of shared clonotypes between healthy human individuals. As for the study in general: The donor pool was made up of two women and three men aged 18 to 49.

This CDR3 region has 15 residues. Trimming at V came to 1 base and at J to 3 bases, leaving 3 bases not matched to a gene. CDR1 is LNHNV, CDR2 YYDKDF, per germline (reference sequence). Study outcomes and limitations: Generally, estimated richness proved larger in naive subsets than it did in memory subsets.

Sequencing was performed on memory CD4+ T cells sorted from blood. Subset here: CD45RA-negative fraction. This receptor was identified in a woman between 25 and 40 years old in good health. The rearrangement links TRBV15 to TRBJ2-7; 10 bases fit TRBD2. The CDR3 is CATSRVASGSYEQYF. Written as DNA, the CDR3 is TGTGCCACCAGCAGAGTGGCTAGCGGGAGCTACGAGCAGTACTTC. Using reference TRBV15 and TRBJ2-7 for the parts outside the CDR3, the full variable domain is DAMVIQNPRYQVTQFGKPVTLSCSQTLNHNVMYWYQQKSSQAPKLLFHYYDKDFNNEADTPDNFQSRRPNTSFCFLDIRSPGLGDTAMYLCATSRVASGSYEQYFGPGTRLTVT.